This T cell receptor (beta chain) comes out of a study of blood T cell repertoires in COVID-19. In the original processing: Reference gene primer amplification in the assay estimated nucleated cell counts. Only in-frame clones appear in the TCRdb table, and some are missing; sequencing was by immunoSEQ multiplex PCR. D and trimming were read from the DNA, whereas the V and J calls and clone size are those reported in that table. Found here are approximately 210,000 clones, less than 85% of them singletons; the top ten hold roughly 2.7%. Sequenced sample: peripheral blood. The sequence was collected from a woman between 70 and 85 years old with active or convalescent COVID-19.

In nucleotides, the CDR3 is TGTGCCAGCAGTGAAGCGGTACACCTCAACACTGAAGCTTTCTTT. This translates into CASSEAVHLNTEAFF. This chain joins TRBV2 and TRBJ1-1; D remains ambiguous. The CDR3 runs 15 residues. CDR1 SNHLY and CDR2 FYNNEI come from the germline V gene. Between the trimmed V and J ends, which lost 0 bases and 2 bases, there was a span of 10 bases.